One and the same sample provided the 27 T cell receptor beta chains below, sequenced in a study of tumor and adjacent non-tumor tissue in lung cancer. A modified ARM-PCR protocol with three rounds of nested PCR amplified TCRbeta. TCRdb re-called the multiplex PCR reads with MiXCR, one entry per CDR3 protein. This sample has approximately 90,000 distinct CDR3 sequences; around two thirds occur once, and the top ten carry 15%. No cell sorting was done before RNA was extracted from the tissue. The sequenced sample was lung tumor tissue. The receptors come from a man in his sixties or seventies with non-small cell lung cancer.

This clonotype was seen just once. Germline is not matched at one junction end, which may reflect a read error. The chain is built from TRBV28 and TRBJ2-5, with D perhaps matching TRBD2 (6 bases). There are 15 residues in the CDR3. In germline, CDR1 is MDHEN, CDR2 SYDVKM. The CDR3 reads CTSSPLRTGGTTQYF. CDR3 coding DNA: TGTACCAGCAGTCCCCTCCGAACCGGGGGTACGACCCAGTACTTC. The variable domain in full, completed from reference TRBV28 and TRBJ2-5, reads DVKVTQSSRYLVKRTGEKVFLECVQDMDHENMFWYRQDPGLGLRLIYFSYDVKMKEKGDIPEGYSVSREKKERFSLILESASTNQTSMYLCTSSPLRTGGTTQYFGPGTRLLVL.

A note on this clonotype: It may be a read error: a sequence one base away is much more abundant. The rearrangement links TRBV12-3 or TRBV12-4 to TRBJ1-5, with D possibly matching TRBD1 (6 bases). This CDR3 region has 14 residues. Trimming stripped 5 bases from V and 5 bases from J, with 13 bases between. Here the CDR3 DNA reads TGTGCCAGCAGTAAACAGGGCTTCGATCAGCCCCAGCATTTT. Amino acid sequence: CASSKQGFDQPQHF.

Within the sample, this clonotype is medium-sized. This chain joins TRBV11-1 and TRBJ2-5; D is unresolved. CDR1 and CDR2 from the germline V gene are SGHAT and FQDESV (reference sequence). The germline V and J ends were trimmed by 5 bases and 5 bases, with 15 bases remaining between them. The CDR3 sequence is 14 residues long. CDR3 nucleotide sequence: TGTGCCAGCAGCCCCGACCGGGCCCGGGAGACCCAGTACTTC. Its protein product is CASSPDRARETQYF.

On this clonotype itself: This may be a read error: a much more frequent sequence differs by one nucleotide. This chain connects TRBV12-3 or TRBV12-4 to TRBJ2-7; 10 positions agree with TRBD2. V dropped 7 bases and J dropped 8; count of bases not matched to a gene: 17. The CDR3 sequence is 16 residues long. In DNA form, the CDR3 reads TGTGCCAGCACCCTTTATCTAGCGGGAGTTGAGTACAAGCAGTACTTC. Its translation: CASTLYLAGVEYKQYF.

This clonotype is labeled as medium-sized. The rearrangement links TRBV11-2 to TRBJ2-1, with D possibly TRBD1 on 5 matching bases. CDR3 size: 16 residues. V was trimmed by 4 bases and J by 1 base, leaving 14 bases between them. The V gene's germline CDR1 is SGHAT and CDR2 FQNNGV. CDR3 residues: CASSSRTSQSYNEQFF. In DNA form, the CDR3 reads TGTGCCAGCAGCTCCAGGACAAGCCAGTCCTACAATGAGCAGTTCTTC.

In its sample, this clonotype was seen once. The J gene is TRBJ2-2, the V gene TRBV5-4; D not certain. The CDR3 runs to 12 residues. The germline CDR1 and CDR2 sequences are SGHNT and YYREEE (reference sequence). The CDR3, as DNA: TGTACAAGCAGCATATCCACCGGGGAGCTGTTTTTT. This gives the protein CTSSISTGELFF.

This clonotype was counted a few times. A much larger clonotype is one base distant, so this may be a read error. The V and J genes are TRBV28 and TRBJ2-3, with D maybe TRBD1 (5 bases). CDR3 size: 14 residues. CDR1 and CDR2 from the germline V gene are MDHEN and SYDVKM. Here the CDR3 reads CVSMGPFRTDTQYF. The DNA of the CDR3 is TGTGTCAGCATGGGGCCATTCCGCACAGATACGCAGTATTTT.

This clonotype was recorded many times. The V and J genes are TRBV20-1 and TRBJ1-2; D gene ambiguous. The CDR3 has 14 residues. CDR1 is DFQATT, CDR2 SNEGSKA, per germline (reference sequence). V was pared by 0 bases and J by 7 bases, with 15 bases between. The CDR3: CSARDRIVSAGYTF. For the CDR3, the DNA is TGCAGTGCTAGAGACAGAATTGTTTCGGCTGGCTACACCTTC.

This clonotype was seen just once. Likely a read error: the CDR3 ends without its conserved phenylalanine or tryptophan. V gene TRBV29-1 combines with J gene TRBJ2-1; D is uncertain. The CDR3 runs 13 residues. Per germline, CDR1 SQVTM and CDR2 ANQGSEA. Trimming removed 1 base at V and 12 bases at J, with 16 bases between. The CDR3 bases are TGCAGCGTTGAAGTGAGCGCCTTTTATGTGCAGTTCTAC. Translating it yields CSVEVSAFYVQFY.

This clonotype showed up many times. The chain couples TRBV4-1 to TRBJ2-2; tentatively, D is TRBD1 (7 bases). The CDR3 length is 23 residues. V lost 5 bases and J lost 0, with 34 bases in between. The germline V gene encodes CDR1 MGHRA and CDR2 YSYEKL. DNA of the CDR3: TGCGCCAGCAGCGGAGGGCCACTCATACGGGCAGGGGGTGGCGGCCCGAACACCGGGGAGCTGTTTTTT. Translation: CASSGGPLIRAGGGGPNTGELFF.

The chain is built from TRBV6-5 and TRBJ1-4, with 7 bases lining up with TRBD1. CDR3 length: 17 residues. CDR1 is MNHEY and CDR2 is SVGAGI in the germline V gene. CDR3 in amino acids: CTSSYGAADRSNEKLFF. The CDR3 bases are TGTACTAGCAGTTACGGTGCTGCGGACAGGAGCAATGAAAAACTGTTTTTT.

This clonotype was observed a single time. One junction end disagrees with the germline gene, perhaps due to a read error. This sequence joins TRBV4-1 and TRBJ2-2, with 9 bases lining up with TRBD2. The CDR3 sequence is 16 residues long. Germline CDR1 and CDR2: MGHRA and YSYEKL. This chain's CDR3 is CASSLQREAFTGELFF. The CDR3 nucleotides are TGCGCCAGTAGCCTCCAGCGGGAGGCCTTCACCGGGGAACTGTTTTTT.

Regarding this clonotype: This CDR3 fails to terminate in the conserved phenylalanine or tryptophan, so it likely reflects a read error. The DNA is omitted, as the CDR3 cannot be located on it reliably, and the CDR3 follows TCRdb's listing. The chain uses TRBV11-2 and TRBJ2-6; TRBD1 is taken as the D call from the table, unchecked against the DNA. CDR1 and CDR2 from the germline V gene are SGHAT and FQNNGV. Ends included, the CDR3 has 19 residues. The CDR3 here is CASSSPRGRGGSGVNVPTL.

Concerning this clonotype: This clone may be a read error of a much larger clone one base away. This rearrangement joins TRBV20-1 to TRBJ1-3; D might be TRBD1 (5 bases). The CDR3 sequence is 13 residues long. Germline V CDR1 and CDR2: DFQATT, SNEGSKA (reference sequence). The CDR3 here is CTARQTAGNTIYF. The CDR3 bases are TGCACTGCCAGACAGACCGCCGGAAACACCATATATTTT.

In regard to this clonotype: The junction shows a germline mismatch at one end, possibly a read error. This chain links TRBV6-5 with TRBJ2-1; 12 bases are shared with TRBD2. The CDR3 extends over 17 amino acids. Per the germline V gene, CDR1 is MNHEY and CDR2 is SVGAGI. The CDR3: CASSRTSSGGEGNEQFF. CDR3 sequence (DNA): TGTGCCAGCAGTCGCACCTCTAGCGGGGGGGAAGGGAATGAGCAGTTCTTT.

Details on this clonotype: Because it lacks the conserved phenylalanine or tryptophan at the end, this CDR3 is likely a read error. The chain is built from TRBV11-2 and TRBJ1-6; D not resolved. CDR3 size: 14 residues. Germline CDR1 SGHAT, CDR2 FQNNGV. Trimming cost V 7 bases and J 8 bases, with 15 bases left between them. This CDR3 reads CASTWADAHSPLHL. The CDR3 DNA follows: TGTGCCAGCACCTGGGCCGACGCCCATTCACCCCTCCACTTA.

The rearrangement links TRBV18 to TRBJ2-7; perhaps TRBD1 as D (6 bases). CDR3 length equals 15 residues. Trimming pared 1 base from V and 0 bases from J, leaving 10 bases between. Germline CDR1 is KGHSH and CDR2 is LQKENI. The CDR3 spells CASSPLQGFSYEQYF. CDR3 DNA sequence: TGTGCCAGCTCACCACTACAGGGCTTCTCCTACGAGCAGTACTTC.

This clonotype has more than one count but fewer than ten. This chain uses TRBV11-2 with TRBJ2-7; D is uncertain. CDR3 length equals 15 residues. V lost 7 bases and J 7 bases, leaving 23 bases between the germline ends. Germline lookup yields CDR1 SGHAT and CDR2 FQNNGV. The CDR3 protein is CASNRYPYLGHEQYF. The CDR3 nucleotides read TGTGCCAGCAATCGTTATCCTTATTTGGGCCATGAGCAGTACTTC.

With respect to this clonotype: Possible read error: a much larger clone is one base away. The chain is built from TRBV4-1 and TRBJ1-2, with unresolved D. CDR1 and CDR2 from the germline V gene are MGHRA and YSYEKL. This CDR3 is 14 amino acids long. Between the trimmed V and J ends, which lost 1 base and 3 bases, there was a span of 9 bases. The CDR3 here is CASSQVQVDYGYTF. As DNA, the CDR3 is TGCGCCAGCAGCCAAGTCCAGGTTGACTATGGCTACACCTTC.

The chain uses TRBV5-1 and TRBJ2-7; D uncertain. Germline-derived CDR1 and CDR2 are SGHRS and YFSETQ. This CDR3 is 14 amino acids long. V lost 3 bases to trimming and J lost 3 bases, with 13 bases between them. CDR3 region: CASSSADSRYEQYF. The CDR3 DNA follows: TGCGCCAGCAGCTCCGCCGATTCCCGCTACGAGCAGTACTTC.

This clonotype was recorded at least ten times. The J gene is TRBJ2-1, the V gene TRBV10-3; possible D gene TRBD2, 7 bases. Germline V gene sequence: CDR1 ENHRY, CDR2 SYGVKD. This CDR3 is 13 amino acids long. Trimming cost V 3 bases and J 12 bases, with 15 bases left between them. The CDR3 here is CAISDKGGVGQFF. Written as DNA, the CDR3 is TGTGCCATCAGTGATAAAGGGGGGGTGGGGCAGTTCTTC.

This clonotype was seen a few times. This could be a read error, since a much larger clone is one nucleotide away. V gene TRBV30 combines with J gene TRBJ2-7, with D possibly TRBD1 on 6 matching bases. Trimming removed 1 base from V and 3 bases from J, with 13 bases in between. This CDR3 contains 14 residues. Germline V lookup: CDR1 GTSNPN, CDR2 SVGIG (reference sequence). Written as DNA, the CDR3 is TGTGCCTGGAGTGGGGGGACATGGGTCTACGAGCAGTACTTC. Translation: CAWSGGTWVYEQYF.

This clonotype was seen a handful of times. CDR3 nucleotide sequence: TGCAGTGCTAGAGATTTTAGCGGGAGGGCTAATCAGGGTGGGAATGAGCAGTTCTTC. Its protein product is CSARDFSGRANQGGNEQFF. The chain recombines TRBV20-1 with TRBJ2-1; 11 bases line up with TRBD2. With 0 bases clipped from V and 7 bases from J, the junction kept 17 bases outside the gene matches. This CDR3 comprises 19 residues. CDR1 and CDR2 from the germline V gene are DFQATT and SNEGSKA (reference sequence).

The gene calls are TRBV30 and TRBJ1-1; D is perhaps TRBD1 (5 bases). The germline gives CDR1 GTSNPN, CDR2 SVGIG (reference sequence). The CDR3 runs to 13 residues. V was trimmed by 8 bases and J by 6 bases, leaving 19 bases between them. CDR3 nucleotide sequence: TGTGCCCTTCGGAGGCAGGGAGGAGCTGAAGCTTTCTTT. Translation gives CALRRQGGAEAFF.

Concerning this clonotype: A read error may account for a junction end that differs from germline. The chain employs TRBV29-1 and TRBJ2-3; no clear D gene. CDR1 and CDR2 (germline): SQVTM, ANQGSEA. There are 14 residues in the CDR3. The CDR3 DNA is TGCAGCGTGGCTGACCACAAGGGCACAAATACGCAGTATTTT. This translates into CSVADHKGTNTQYF.

Note on this clonotype: An end of the junction differs from the germline gene, which may be a read error. V is TRBV4-2 and J is TRBJ2-7, with 7 bases matching TRBD2. The CDR3 extends over 15 amino acids. Looked up from germline, CDR1 is LGHNA and CDR2 is YNFKEQ. CDR3 nucleotide sequence: TGTGCCGGCAGCCGAGTGTCTAGCGGACCCTACGAACAGTACTTC. The encoded protein is CAGSRVSSGPYEQYF.

Regarding this clonotype: One end of the junction varies from germline; a read error may be responsible. J is TRBJ2-2 and V is TRBV28; weak D call: TRBD2 (5 bases). Per germline, CDR1 MDHEN and CDR2 SYDVKM. There are 16 residues in the CDR3. The CDR3 nucleotides read TGTGCCAGCAGTTTATTCGCCGGAAAAGCAACCGGGGAGTTGTTTTTT. Its translation is CASSLFAGKATGELFF.